Here is one TCR beta chain with its context. This specimen comes from a study of shared clonotypes between healthy human individuals. Here immunoSEQ multiplex PCR was the method, and the copy in TCRdb shows in-frame clones only, minus some. The sample holds about 520,000 clones, approximately 95% seen once. The sequence derives from a woman in her 30s in good health. Sequenced: naive CD4+ T cells sorted from blood. Subset in this sample: CD45RA+ positively selected.

DNA of the CDR3: TGTGCCAGCAGCCGACTAGCGGGAGGGTTAGATACGCAGTATTTT. Its protein is CASSRLAGGLDTQYF. J is TRBJ2-3 and V is TRBV2; 14 nucleotides agree with TRBD2. The CDR3 totals 15 residues. Trimming removed 6 bases from V and 5 bases from J; junction bases left unmatched: 4. CDR1 is SNHLY, CDR2 FYNNEI, per germline.